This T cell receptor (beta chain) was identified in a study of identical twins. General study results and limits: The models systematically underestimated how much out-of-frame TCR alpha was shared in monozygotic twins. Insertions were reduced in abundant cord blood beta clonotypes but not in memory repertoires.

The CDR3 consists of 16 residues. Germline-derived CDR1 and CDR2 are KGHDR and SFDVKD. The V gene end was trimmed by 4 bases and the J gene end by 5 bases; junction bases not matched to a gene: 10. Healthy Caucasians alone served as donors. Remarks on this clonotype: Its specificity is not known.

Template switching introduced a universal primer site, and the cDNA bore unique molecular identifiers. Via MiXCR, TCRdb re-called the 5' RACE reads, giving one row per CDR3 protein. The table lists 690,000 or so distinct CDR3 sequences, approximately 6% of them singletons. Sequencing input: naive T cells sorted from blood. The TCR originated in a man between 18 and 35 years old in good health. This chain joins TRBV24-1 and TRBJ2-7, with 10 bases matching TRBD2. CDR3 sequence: CATSDPKREGRNEQYF. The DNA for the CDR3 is TGTGCCACCAGTGACCCGAAGCGGGAGGGCCGAAACGAGCAGTACTTC.